Below are 6 T cell receptor beta chains sequenced from a single sample in a study of blood T cell repertoires in COVID-19. The protocol was immunoSEQ multiplex PCR, while the TCRdb copy is restricted to in-frame clones and leaves out a portion. The data show under 300,000 clones, about 85% seen once. Sequenced input: peripheral blood. The source of these receptors is a man aged 25 to 45 who had recovered from COVID-19.

This clone turned up a few times. The chain uses TRBV7-9 and TRBJ1-6; D is uncertain. The ends were cut back, 1 base at V and 8 bases at J, with 6 bases in the middle. The germline CDR1 and CDR2 sequences are SEHNR and FQNEAQ (reference sequence). This CDR3 is built from 13 residues. CDR3 nucleotide sequence: TGTGCCAGCAGCTTAGATATGTATTCACCCCTCCACTTT. It encodes CASSLDMYSPLHF.

In this sample, this clone turned up a few times. The chain is built from TRBV5-1 and TRBJ2-3, with D hard to call. Germline CDR1 reads SGHRS; CDR2 reads YFSETQ. The CDR3 consists of 15 residues. The ends were cut back, 1 base at V and 0 bases at J, with 9 bases in the middle. CDR3 amino acids: CASSLTVLSTDTQYF. CDR3 coding DNA: TGCGCCAGCAGCTTGACGGTCCTTAGCACAGATACGCAGTATTTT.

CDR3 region: CASSYSGGAEAFF. CDR3 nucleotides: TGTGCCAGCAGTTACTCGGGAGGAGCTGAAGCTTTCTTT. The chain couples TRBV6-5 to TRBJ1-1; no clear D. Trimming took off 0 bases at V and 6 bases at J, with 8 bases between the two ends. The CDR3 spans 13 residues. Germline values: CDR1 MNHEY, CDR2 SVGAGI.

V gene TRBV4-2 combines with J gene TRBJ1-1; 7 nucleotides line up with TRBD1. After removal of 4 bases from V and 6 bases from J, the junction contained 17 bases not matched to a gene. Germline lookup yields CDR1 LGHNA and CDR2 YNFKEQ. This CDR3 spans 17 amino acids. For the CDR3, the DNA is TGTGCCAGCAGCCGGACTATCGCAGGACAGGATTTTTCTGAAGCTTTCTTT. It yields the protein CASSRTIAGQDFSEAFF.

V is TRBV6-2 or TRBV6-3 and J is TRBJ1-2, with 7 bases fitting TRBD1. The germline CDR1 and CDR2 sequences are MNHEY and SVGEGT. The CDR3 sequence is 13 residues long. After removal of 5 bases from V and 6 bases from J, the junction contained 6 bases not matched to a gene. The CDR3 protein is CASSKQGIDGYTF. Written as DNA, the CDR3 is TGTGCCAGCAGTAAACAGGGGATTGATGGCTACACCTTC.

The chain is built from TRBV7-3 and TRBJ2-1, with 7 bases identical to TRBD1. This CDR3 region has 13 residues. Germline values: CDR1 SGHTA, CDR2 FQGTGA. V gave up 5 bases and J gave up 9 bases; unmatched junction bases: 7. The CDR3 DNA reads as TGTGCCAGCAGCATGGGGACAGTTTCTGAGCAGTTCTTC. Protein: CASSMGTVSEQFF. The full variable domain, with the rest looked up from reference TRBV7-3 and TRBJ2-1, is GAGVSQTPSNKVTEKGKYVELRCDPISGHTALYWYRQSLGQGPEFLIYFQGTGAADDSGLPNDRFFAVRPEGSVSTLKIQRTERGDSAVYLCASSMGTVSEQFFGPGTRLTVL.